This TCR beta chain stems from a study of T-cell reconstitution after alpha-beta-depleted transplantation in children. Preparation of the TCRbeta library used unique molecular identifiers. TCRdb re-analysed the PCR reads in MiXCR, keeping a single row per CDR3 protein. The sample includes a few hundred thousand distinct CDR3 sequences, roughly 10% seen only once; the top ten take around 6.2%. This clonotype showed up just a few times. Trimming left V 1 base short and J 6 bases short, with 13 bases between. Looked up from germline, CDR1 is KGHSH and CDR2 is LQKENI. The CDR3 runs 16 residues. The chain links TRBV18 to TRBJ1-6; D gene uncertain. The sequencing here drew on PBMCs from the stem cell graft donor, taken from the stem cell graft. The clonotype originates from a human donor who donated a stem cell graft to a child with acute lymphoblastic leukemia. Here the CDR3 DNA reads TGTGCCAGCTCACCACATCCGGGCAGTAGTAATTCACCCCTCCACTTT. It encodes CASSPHPGSSNSPLHF. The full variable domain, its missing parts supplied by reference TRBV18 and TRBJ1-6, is NAGVMQNPRHLVRRRGQEARLRCSPMKGHSHVYWYRQLPEEGLKFMVYLQKENIIDESGMPKERFSAEFPKEGPSILRIQQVVRGDSAAYFCASSPHPGSSNSPLHFGNGTRLTVT.